The 8 T cell receptor beta chains in this list originate from one sample, sequenced in a study of CD8 T cells in ankylosing spondylitis. TCRdb called the 5' RACE reads again in MiXCR, with one record for every CDR3 protein. Found here are roughly 86,000 distinct CDR3 sequences, approximately 9% of them singletons; the top ten hold 4.5% to 5.5%. Sequencing was performed on blood, either unsorted or a sorted T cell fraction (not recorded which). All receptors come from a male donor with ankylosing spondylitis or in good health (not recorded which).

This clonotype was observed many times. The V and J genes are TRBV11-2 and TRBJ2-1; D is uncertain. Germline CDR1 is SGHAT and CDR2 is FQNNGV. The length of the CDR3 is 15 residues. Between the trimmed V and J ends, which lost 1 base and 3 bases, there was a span of 10 bases. The CDR3 region has the DNA TGTGCCAGCAGCTTAGCTTCAGGCCTCTACAATGAGCAGTTCTTC. As protein: CASSLASGLYNEQFF.

This clonotype was observed many times. This rearrangement joins TRBV7-8 to TRBJ2-1; 13 bases line up with TRBD2. Germline loops: CDR1 SGHVS, CDR2 FQNEAQ. V was pared by 5 bases and J by 4 bases, with 5 bases of the junction left unmatched. The length of the CDR3 is 16 residues. The CDR3, as DNA: TGTGCCAGCAGCGGCTCACTAGCGGGGGGGTACAATGAGCAGTTCTTC. This codes for CASSGSLAGGYNEQFF.

This clonotype was observed a handful of times. The genes are TRBV3-1 and TRBJ2-6, with D tentatively TRBD1 (5 bases). CDR1 LGHDT and CDR2 YNNKEL come from the germline V gene (reference sequence). Trimming cost V 4 bases and J 0 bases, with 13 bases left between them. The CDR3 extends over 17 amino acids. DNA of the CDR3: TGTGCCAGCAGCCCAAGACAGCATTTCTCTGGGGCCAACGTCCTGACTTTC. This codes for CASSPRQHFSGANVLTF.

The gene calls are TRBV29-1 and TRBJ2-2; 13 bases agree with TRBD2. This CDR3 has 16 residues. Germline V lookup: CDR1 SQVTM, CDR2 ANQGSEA. After removal of 6 bases from V and 7 bases from J, the junction contained 11 bases not matched to a gene. The CDR3 DNA is TGCAGCGTACCGATCACTAGCGGGGGGGCCGTCGGGGAGCTGTTTTTT. Protein: CSVPITSGGAVGELFF.

This clonotype turned up a few times. The chain joins TRBV5-4 to TRBJ2-1; tentative D call: TRBD1 (6 bases). Germline CDR1 and CDR2: SGHNT and YYREEE (reference sequence). V gave up 2 bases and J gave up 3 bases, with 12 bases separating them. The CDR3 spans 15 residues. CDR3 sequence (DNA): TGTGCCAGCAGCTTTCAGGACAGAAACTACAATGAGCAGTTCTTC. This codes for CASSFQDRNYNEQFF.

This clonotype was counted at least ten times. This sequence joins TRBV4-1 and TRBJ2-1, with TRBD2 identical over 10 bases. Germline values: CDR1 MGHRA, CDR2 YSYEKL. The CDR3 length is 16 residues. The J segment lost 3 bases and the V segment lost 2 bases, leaving 4 bases of the junction unmatched. The CDR3 sequence is CASSQQLAGYYNEQFF. The CDR3 DNA sequence: TGCGCCAGCAGCCAACAACTAGCGGGGTACTACAATGAGCAGTTCTTC.

This clonotype was seen at least ten times. The rearrangement links TRBV19 to TRBJ2-1; possibly TRBD1 or TRBD2 for D (5 bases each). The V gene lost 1 base and the J gene lost 4 bases, with 11 bases spanning the gap. This CDR3 is built from 15 residues. Per the germline V gene, CDR1 is LNHDA and CDR2 is SQIVND (reference sequence). CDR3: CASSIGPGTYNEQFF. The CDR3 bases are TGTGCCAGTAGTATAGGTCCCGGGACGTACAATGAGCAGTTCTTC.

This clonotype was observed at least ten times. The chain joins TRBV12-3 or TRBV12-4 to TRBJ2-1; 8 nucleotides agree with TRBD1. The CDR3 consists of 13 residues. The J segment lost 4 bases and the V segment lost 6 bases, leaving 2 bases of the junction unmatched. The DNA of the CDR3 is TGTGCCAGCAGAGACAGGGGATACAATGAGCAGTTCTTC. Protein: CASRDRGYNEQFF.